This entry describes one T cell receptor (beta chain). The antigen remains undetermined. CD8+ and CD4+ T cells from blood underwent TCR beta sequencing, which was carried out in a high-throughput format. The data were taken from a study of CD8 T cells in Susac syndrome. V lost 0 bases to trimming and J lost 3 bases, with 4 bases between them. CDR3 size: 12 residues. The germline CDR1 and CDR2 sequences are SGHRS and YFSETQ. Roughly 0.5 to 1 ug RNA was reverse transcribed with random hexamers. A multiplex approach, immunoSEQ multiplex PCR, amplified TCR beta CDR3 across 54 Vbeta and 13 Jbeta. TCRdb fed the immunoSEQ multiplex PCR reads into MiXCR, producing one record per CDR3 protein. The table has under 200,000 distinct CDR3 sequences, over 75% seen once; the top ten hold 0.087%. Study results and limitations: The Susac syndrome CD4+ T cell repertoires displayed no clonal expansion.

This chain uses TRBV5-1 with TRBJ2-7, with no clear D. The sequencing sample was made of CD4+ T cells from PBMCs. This clonotype was obtained from a human donor with Susac syndrome. CDR3 region: CASSLDIYEQYF. CDR3 coding DNA: TGCGCCAGCAGCTTGGACATCTACGAGCAGTACTTC. The variable domain in full, completed from reference TRBV5-1 and TRBJ2-7, reads KAGVTQTPRYLIKTRGQQVTLSCSPISGHRSVSWYQQTPGQGLQFLFEYFSETQRNKGNFPGRFSGRQFSNSRSEMNVSTLELGDSALYLCASSLDIYEQYFGPGTRLTVT.